The 10 T cell receptor beta chains below were found in one sample sequenced in a study of cytomegalovirus exposure and HLA in healthy donors (dated by TCRdb to 2016 to 2017). The library was obtained by the immunoSEQ multiplex PCR assay. TCRdb re-hosts the immuneACCESS table, in-frame sequences only. Its copies lack some clones; in the studies checked, an unresolved V gene accounts for under half of them, and the cause for the rest is not known. This sample has more than 110,000 clones in its table, and 80% to 90% of those were observed once. Of the sample, 1.4% falls within the top ten clones. The material sequenced was PBMCs. All receptors come from a woman aged 25 to 39 in good health and CMV-seronegative.

This sequence joins TRBV28 and TRBJ2-3, with D perhaps TRBD2 (6 bases). Per the germline V gene, CDR1 is MDHEN and CDR2 is SYDVKM. Between the trimmed V and J ends, which lost 1 base and 0 bases, there was a span of 11 bases. The CDR3 loop spans 16 amino acids. CDR3 loop: CASSLSGRRSTDTQYF. CDR3 DNA: TGTGCCAGCAGTTTATCTGGGAGGAGGAGCACAGATACGCAGTATTTT.

The V and J genes are TRBV5-1 and TRBJ2-5; 12 bases fit TRBD2. The CDR3 totals 16 residues. V lost 4 bases and J lost 2; bases outside the gene matches: 6. Germline V CDR1 and CDR2: SGHRS, YFSETQ. CDR3 region: CASSLGTSGPQETQYF. CDR3 in DNA: TGCGCCAGCAGCCTAGGGACTAGCGGGCCACAAGAGACCCAGTACTTC.

The chain recombines TRBV9 with TRBJ1-1, with D possibly matching TRBD1 (5 bases). Germline V gives CDR1 SGDLS, CDR2 YYNGEE. CDR3 length equals 12 residues. Deletions cut 4 bases from V and 7 bases from J, with 11 bases between. CDR3 amino acids: CASSRGGGEAFF. The CDR3, as DNA: TGTGCCAGCAGCCGTGGCGGGGGTGAAGCTTTCTTT.

V and J are TRBV27 and TRBJ1-5, with D possibly TRBD1 on 5 matching bases. Germline assignment: CDR1 MNHEY and CDR2 SMNVEV (reference sequence). The CDR3 length is 16 residues. Trimming removed 6 bases from V and 2 bases from J, with 17 bases in between. This CDR3 is CASSRQAGVRNQPQHF. The CDR3 DNA reads TGTGCCAGCAGCCGCCAGGCGGGGGTTCGCAATCAGCCCCAGCATTTT.

This sequence joins TRBV6-1 and TRBJ2-1, with D possibly being TRBD1 (6 bases). This CDR3 is 16 amino acids long. Per the germline V gene, CDR1 is MNHNS and CDR2 is SASEGT. The V and J ends lost 0 bases and 6 bases respectively, with 15 bases between them. CDR3 coding DNA: TGTGCCAGCAGTGAAGCCTCCTGGACAGCCCTCAATGAGCAGTTCTTC. This codes for CASSEASWTALNEQFF.

The chain recombines TRBV7-2 with TRBJ2-7; TRBD1 agrees at 9 bases. Germline CDR1 and CDR2: SGHTA and FQGNSA. Trimming at V came to 5 bases and at J to 3 bases, leaving 8 bases not matched to a gene. This CDR3 has 15 residues. The CDR3 DNA reads TGTGCCAGCAGCGCCTACAGGGGGCGCATCTACGAGCAGTACTTC. Translated: CASSAYRGRIYEQYF.

The chain couples TRBV2 to TRBJ2-1, with 8 positions matching TRBD2. The CDR3 has 15 amino acids. CDR1 and CDR2 from the germline V gene are SNHLY and FYNNEI. Trimming at V came to 5 bases and at J to 4 bases, leaving 7 bases not matched to a gene. The CDR3 bases are TGTGCCAGCAGTCGGAGCGGGGGCCCTTACAATGAGCAGTTCTTC. It encodes CASSRSGGPYNEQFF. The whole variable domain, filled in from reference TRBV2 and TRBJ2-1, reads EPEVTQTPSHQVTQMGQEVILRCVPISNHLYFYWYRQILGQKVEFLVSFYNNEISEKSEIFDDQFSVERPDGSNFTLKIRSTKLEDSAMYFCASSRSGGPYNEQFFGPGTRLTVL.

V is TRBV6-5 and J is TRBJ2-1; perhaps TRBD2 as D (6 bases). V lost 8 bases to trimming and J lost 9 bases, with 20 bases between them. CDR1 is MNHEY, CDR2 SVGAGI, per germline. This CDR3 is 14 amino acids long. Here the CDR3 DNA reads TGTGCCAGCCGAATCGCCACCCCGGGGGTTGAGCAGTTCTTC. Translated: CASRIATPGVEQFF.

This chain joins TRBV7-2 and TRBJ1-4, with 10 nucleotides matching TRBD1. CDR1 and CDR2 (germline): SGHTA, FQGNSA. The V and J ends lost 5 bases and 7 bases, in that order; junction bases with no gene match: 4. The CDR3 is 14 amino acids. The CDR3 region is CASSLRQGAEKLFF. CDR3 sequence (DNA): TGTGCCAGCAGCCTCCGACAGGGGGCTGAAAAACTGTTTTTT. Filled out from reference TRBV7-2 and TRBJ1-4, the complete variable domain reads GAGVSQSPSNKVTEKGKDVELRCDPISGHTALYWYRQSLGQGLEFLIYFQGNSAPDKSGLPSDRFSAERTGGSVSTLTIQRTQQEDSAVYLCASSLRQGAEKLFFGSGTQLSVL.

This clone was seen more than once but under ten times. The chain recombines TRBV2 with TRBJ1-6; D call uncertain. In germline, CDR1 is SNHLY, CDR2 FYNNEI. The CDR3 sequence is 14 residues long. V was cut by 3 bases and J by 5 bases, with 8 bases left in between. The CDR3 is CASSEIGDNSPLHF. DNA for the CDR3: TGTGCCAGCAGTGAGATCGGGGATAATTCACCCCTCCACTTT.